These T cell receptor beta chains were read from a single sample in a study of T-cell memory formation after mild COVID-19. TCRdb re-analysed the 5' RACE reads in MiXCR, keeping a single row per CDR3 protein. The repertoire holds tens of thousands of distinct CDR3 sequences, with approximately 8% as singletons. The sequenced sample consisted of PBMCs or a T cell subset sorted from them (not recorded which). These receptors were taken from a man younger than 35 who had mild COVID-19 (a few samples of this study predate the infection). Cell type and time point are not known. Each CDR3 is given without its conserved first and last residue. The order of the fields is V gene, D gene, J gene, CDR3 protein. A D gene is named only where the DNA matches it firmly.

V: TRBV5-6; D: TRBD2; J: TRBJ2-3; CDR3: ASSLSLAGGTDTQY
V: TRBV5-6; D: TRBD1; J: TRBJ2-3; CDR3: ASSLIQGARTDTQY
V: TRBV7-2; D: -; J: TRBJ2-7; CDR3: ASSTTYEQY
V: TRBV6-5; D: -; J: TRBJ1-2; CDR3: ASSYGGENGYT
V: TRBV12-3/TRBV12-4; D: -; J: TRBJ1-2; CDR3: ASTFGGHGYT
V: TRBV3-1; D: TRBD2; J: TRBJ2-3; CDR3: ASSQTRGGVVVTDTQY
V: TRBV5-1; D: -; J: TRBJ2-1; CDR3: ASKSGYNEQF
V: TRBV7-9; D: -; J: TRBJ1-4; CDR3: ASSQVGGANEKLF
V: TRBV2; D: -; J: TRBJ2-5; CDR3: ASSWQGPQETQY
V: TRBV7-3; D: -; J: TRBJ1-1; CDR3: ASSLMGGSNTEAF
V: TRBV5-1; D: TRBD1; J: TRBJ2-7; CDR3: ASVRDRGNYEQY
V: TRBV19; D: -; J: TRBJ1-4; CDR3: ASSIRVEDRLF
V: TRBV7-6; D: TRBD2; J: TRBJ2-3; CDR3: ASSAEGFGGAGDTQY
V: TRBV11-2; D: -; J: TRBJ2-5; CDR3: ASSFLLVPETQY
V: TRBV28; D: -; J: TRBJ1-2; CDR3: ASIPGGSPHYGYT
V: TRBV7-2; D: TRBD1; J: TRBJ2-5; CDR3: ASSLVGDRGETQY
V: TRBV7-6; D: -; J: TRBJ1-1; CDR3: ASSVQTGTEAF
V: TRBV2; D: -; J: TRBJ1-1; CDR3: ASSDLGQGNTEAF
V: TRBV18; D: TRBD1; J: TRBJ1-5; CDR3: ASSFTGDQPQH
V: TRBV7-9; D: -; J: TRBJ1-3; CDR3: ASSSRGNSGNTIY
V: TRBV28; D: TRBD2; J: TRBJ2-5; CDR3: ASRAGLARETQY
V: TRBV5-1; D: TRBD1; J: TRBJ2-5; CDR3: ASSLGTVVQETQY
V: TRBV11-1; D: TRBD1; J: TRBJ2-5; CDR3: ASSLDRFQETQY
V: TRBV6-5; D: TRBD1; J: TRBJ1-2; CDR3: ASRQTGGAGGYT
V: TRBV11-2; D: -; J: TRBJ1-1; CDR3: ASSGGTETEAF
V: TRBV5-1; D: -; J: TRBJ2-5; CDR3: ASSLALGETQY
V: TRBV5-4; D: -; J: TRBJ2-1; CDR3: ASSPRQHHSYNEQF
V: TRBV12-3/TRBV12-4; D: TRBD2; J: TRBJ2-3; CDR3: ASSPGTTIGTQY
V: TRBV7-3; D: -; J: TRBJ2-1; CDR3: ASSSEQGYEQF
V: TRBV5-1; D: TRBD2; J: TRBJ2-2; CDR3: ASSRGPSGGTGELF
V: TRBV11-2; D: TRBD1; J: TRBJ2-7; CDR3: ASSLGTTGMIHEQY
V: TRBV4-3; D: -; J: TRBJ2-1; CDR3: ASSQDVGREQF
V: TRBV18; D: -; J: TRBJ1-6; CDR3: ASSLLDSYSPLH
V: TRBV6-2/TRBV6-3; D: -; J: TRBJ1-5; CDR3: ASRNRRQNQPQH
V: TRBV6-2/TRBV6-3; D: -; J: TRBJ2-5; CDR3: ASSSWGKETQY
V: TRBV12-3/TRBV12-4; D: TRBD1; J: TRBJ2-5; CDR3: ASNTGQQETQY
V: TRBV7-9; D: -; J: TRBJ1-2; CDR3: ASSWGPFNYGYT
V: TRBV12-5; D: TRBD1; J: TRBJ1-5; CDR3: ASGLMTGLQPQH
V: TRBV7-2; D: -; J: TRBJ2-7; CDR3: ASSLEVADPYEQY
V: TRBV7-2; D: -; J: TRBJ2-1; CDR3: ASSLGTAYNEQF